Below, 9 T cell receptor beta chains from the same sample are listed, as sequenced in a study of cytomegalovirus exposure and HLA in healthy donors (dated by TCRdb to between 2016 and 2019). The method behind the library was the immunoSEQ multiplex PCR assay. The multiplex PCR relied on a mix of 60 forward primers for TCR Vbeta segments and 13 reverse primers for TCR Jbeta segments. In TCRdb, the immuneACCESS table is reduced to in-frame sequences with V and J assigned. These tables do not hold every clone; where another copy was compared, an unresolved V gene accounts for under half, and the others remain unexplained. This sample's table lists tens of thousands of clones. The ten largest clonotypes hold around 1.2% of the sample. The source material was PBMCs. The receptors derive from a woman aged 25 to 39 in good health and CMV-seronegative.

DNA for the CDR3: TGTGCCAGCAGCTTTAGATCCATCATGAACACTGAAGCTTTCTTT. As protein: CASSFRSIMNTEAFF. The chain carries TRBV11-2 and TRBJ1-1; D remains unclear. The CDR3 spans 15 residues. V was shortened by 3 bases and J by 0 bases, with 11 bases between the two germline ends. CDR1 SGHAT and CDR2 FQNNGV come from the germline V gene.

V and J are TRBV19 and TRBJ1-2, with a weak D call TRBD1 (5 bases). Germline lookup yields CDR1 LNHDA and CDR2 SQIVND (reference sequence). The length of the CDR3 is 13 residues. V lost 8 bases and J lost 8, with 18 bases in between. The CDR3 bases are TGTGCCAGTTCTCCCCTAGGGCGGGGCGGCTACACCTTC. Translated, it gives CASSPLGRGGYTF.

The chain carries TRBV5-1 and TRBJ2-5; D might be TRBD2 (5 bases). Trimming took 0 bases from V and 4 from J, leaving 10 bases between them. In germline, CDR1 is SGHRS, CDR2 YFSETQ. The CDR3 consists of 14 residues. The chain's CDR3 is CASSLAGRGETQYF. DNA for the CDR3: TGCGCCAGCAGCTTGGCAGGTCGGGGAGAGACCCAGTACTTC.

The gene calls are TRBV5-1 and TRBJ1-1; D remains ambiguous. Germline V gene sequence: CDR1 SGHRS, CDR2 YFSETQ. V lost 4 bases and J lost 1, with 14 bases in between. The CDR3 loop spans 15 amino acids. CDR3 nucleotide sequence: TGCGCCAGCAGCCTCGAGAGTCCCCCGAACACTGAAGCTTTCTTT. It encodes CASSLESPPNTEAFF.

This sequence joins TRBV7-8 and TRBJ2-1; 12 nucleotides line up with TRBD2. The CDR3 sequence is 17 residues long. Per germline, CDR1 SGHVS and CDR2 FQNEAQ. J lost 6 bases, V lost 0 bases, and 6 bases had no gene match. The CDR3: CASSLAALAGGGNEQFF. CDR3 nucleotides: TGTGCCAGCAGCTTAGCGGCTCTAGCGGGGGGGGGCAATGAGCAGTTCTTC.

The rearrangement links TRBV19 to TRBJ1-1; D might be TRBD1 (5 bases). The CDR3 is 12 amino acids. CDR1 and CDR2 from the germline V gene are LNHDA and SQIVND (reference sequence). Trimming pared 6 bases from V and 12 bases from J, leaving 17 bases between. CDR3 sequence reads: CASRALGTATFF. CDR3 in DNA: TGTGCCAGTAGAGCCCTGGGGACTGCGACTTTCTTT.

The chain joins TRBV28 to TRBJ1-1, with 8 positions matching TRBD1. This CDR3 spans 15 amino acids. The germline V gene has CDR1 MDHEN and CDR2 SYDVKM. The V segment lost 3 bases and the J segment 6 bases; nucleotides outside the gene matches: 9. The CDR3 coding sequence is TGTGCCAGCAGTTTGCCCGGACAGGGAAGGCCTGAAGCTTTCTTT. It specifies CASSLPGQGRPEAFF.

The chain employs TRBV7-9 and TRBJ1-4; D is possibly TRBD1 (5 bases). Trimming took off 2 bases at V and 5 bases at J, with 12 bases between the two ends. Germline V lookup: CDR1 SEHNR, CDR2 FQNEAQ (reference sequence). This CDR3 contains 15 residues. This chain's CDR3 is CASSLRSQVNEKLFF. The CDR3 coding sequence is TGTGCCAGCAGCTTAAGGTCACAGGTCAATGAAAAACTGTTTTTT.

This chain links TRBV29-1 with TRBJ2-7, with a weak D call TRBD1 (6 bases). Trimming removed 4 bases at V and 3 bases at J, with 7 bases between. The CDR3 is made up of 11 amino acids. Germline CDR1 is SQVTM and CDR2 is ANQGSEA. The CDR3 reads CSVGDIYEQYF. Written as DNA, the CDR3 is TGCAGCGTTGGGGACATCTACGAGCAGTACTTC.